A selection of T cell receptor beta chains follows, all from one sample in a study of blood T cell repertoires in COVID-19. Generated by immunoSEQ multiplex PCR, the TCRdb table keeps only in-frame clones and is missing some. The sample yields about 330,000 clones, about 84% seen once. Sequenced: peripheral blood. The receptors stem from a woman aged 45-65 years with acute or convalescent COVID-19. Each CDR3 is given with its conserved first and last residue. Fields, in order: clone size, D gene, J gene, V gene, CDR3 length, CDR3 protein, CDR3 DNA. The D gene is left open where the match is weak. Size is omitted from some rows. Given values are once, few, many or a class for expanded clones.

abundance: -
d_gene: -
j_gene: TRBJ1-4
v_gene: TRBV24-1
len: 15
CDR3aa: CATSDPGTSNEKLFF
CDR3nt: TGTGCCACCAGTGACCCCGGGACATCTAATGAAAAACTGTTTTTT

abundance: -
d_gene: -
j_gene: TRBJ2-7
v_gene: TRBV7-2
len: 14
CDR3aa: CASSLRGGRSEQYF
CDR3nt: TGTGCCAGCAGCTTACGCGGAGGGAGAAGCGAGCAGTACTTC

abundance: once
d_gene: -
j_gene: TRBJ1-1
v_gene: TRBV27
len: 13
CDR3aa: CASSPLGLNEAFF
CDR3nt: TGTGCCAGCAGTCCTTTGGGACTGAACGAAGCTTTCTTT

abundance: -
d_gene: TRBD1
j_gene: TRBJ1-5
v_gene: TRBV4-2
len: 14
CDR3aa: CASSQTGGNKPQHF
CDR3nt: TGTGCCAGCAGCCAAACAGGGGGCAATAAGCCCCAGCATTTT

abundance: -
d_gene: -
j_gene: TRBJ1-1
v_gene: TRBV3-1/TRBV3-2
len: 11
CDR3aa: CASSQGAEAFF
CDR3nt: TGTGCCAGCAGCCAAGGAGCTGAAGCTTTCTTT

abundance: once
d_gene: -
j_gene: TRBJ2-2
v_gene: TRBV7-8
len: 14
CDR3aa: CASSLMRGAGELFF
CDR3nt: TGTGCCAGCAGCCTCATGCGGGGCGCCGGGGAGCTGTTTTTT

abundance: once
d_gene: -
j_gene: TRBJ1-3
v_gene: TRBV5-4
len: 15
CDR3aa: CASSTGVQLESTIYF
CDR3nt: TGTGCCAGCAGCACGGGGGTACAGCTCGAGAGCACCATATATTTT

abundance: few
d_gene: -
j_gene: TRBJ1-5
v_gene: TRBV18
len: 16
CDR3aa: CASSPGGALSYQPQHF
CDR3nt: TGTGCCAGCTCACCGGGGGGGGCTCTGAGCTATCAGCCCCAGCATTTT

abundance: once
d_gene: TRBD1
j_gene: TRBJ1-1
v_gene: TRBV3-1/TRBV3-2
len: 15
CDR3aa: CASSPRDRGTTEAFF
CDR3nt: TGTGCCAGCAGCCCCCGGGACAGGGGTACCACTGAAGCTTTCTTT

abundance: -
d_gene: -
j_gene: TRBJ1-5
v_gene: TRBV3-1/TRBV3-2
len: 15
CDR3aa: CASSQNRQGIQPQHF
CDR3nt: TGTGCCAGCAGCCAAAATCGGCAGGGGATCCAGCCCCAGCATTTT

abundance: -
d_gene: TRBD1
j_gene: TRBJ2-2
v_gene: TRBV5-1
len: 16
CDR3aa: CASSFRTGFGTGELFF
CDR3nt: TGCGCCAGCAGCTTCCGGACAGGGTTTGGGACCGGGGAGCTGTTTTTT

abundance: -
d_gene: -
j_gene: TRBJ1-5
v_gene: TRBV28
len: 13
CDR3aa: CASHIQTNQPQHF
CDR3nt: TGTGCCAGTCATATCCAGACTAATCAGCCCCAGCATTTT

abundance: -
d_gene: -
j_gene: TRBJ2-1
v_gene: TRBV6-2/TRBV6-3
len: 15
CDR3aa: CASSRTTSIYNEQFF
CDR3nt: TGTGCCAGCAGTCGTACTACCTCTATCTACAATGAGCAGTTCTTC

abundance: -
d_gene: -
j_gene: TRBJ2-7
v_gene: TRBV5-1
len: 17
CDR3aa: CASSPAPRTGSSYEQYF
CDR3nt: TGCGCCAGCAGCCCGGCCCCCAGGACTGGGAGCTCCTACGAGCAGTACTTC

abundance: -
d_gene: -
j_gene: TRBJ2-7
v_gene: TRBV5-1
len: 13
CDR3aa: CASSLAGTYEQYF
CDR3nt: TGCGCCAGCAGCTTAGCAGGTACCTACGAGCAGTACTTC

abundance: -
d_gene: TRBD1
j_gene: TRBJ1-5
v_gene: TRBV7-9
len: 17
CDR3aa: CASSLDGPNGQGRPQHF
CDR3nt: TGTGCCAGCAGCTTAGATGGCCCAAACGGACAGGGGCGGCCCCAGCATTTT

abundance: -
d_gene: -
j_gene: TRBJ2-3
v_gene: TRBV13
len: 15
CDR3aa: CASSLWSRVADTQYF
CDR3nt: TGTGCCAGCAGCTTATGGTCCAGGGTGGCAGATACGCAGTATTTT

abundance: few
d_gene: -
j_gene: TRBJ1-3
v_gene: TRBV3-1/TRBV3-2
len: 14
CDR3aa: CASSASVSGNTIYF
CDR3nt: TGTGCCAGCAGCGCCTCGGTCTCTGGAAACACCATATATTTT

abundance: -
d_gene: -
j_gene: TRBJ1-1
v_gene: TRBV19
len: 13
CDR3aa: CASSMQQNTEAFF
CDR3nt: TGTGCCAGTAGTATGCAACAGAACACTGAAGCTTTCTTT

abundance: -
d_gene: -
j_gene: TRBJ1-5
v_gene: TRBV19
len: 18
CDR3aa: CASSIKGTGTISNQPQHF
CDR3nt: TGTGCCAGTAGTATCAAGGGAACAGGGACCATCAGCAATCAGCCCCAGCATTTT

abundance: -
d_gene: -
j_gene: TRBJ2-5
v_gene: TRBV20-1
len: 12
CDR3aa: CSASDLIETQYF
CDR3nt: TGCAGTGCTAGTGACTTAATAGAGACCCAGTACTTC

abundance: -
d_gene: -
j_gene: TRBJ2-1
v_gene: TRBV11-3
len: 13
CDR3aa: CASSLAGYNEQFF
CDR3nt: TGTGCCAGCAGCTTAGCAGGGTACAATGAGCAGTTCTTC

abundance: -
d_gene: TRBD2
j_gene: TRBJ2-1
v_gene: TRBV9
len: 17
CDR3aa: CASSEGAGGPSYNEQFF
CDR3nt: TGTGCCAGCAGCGAGGGGGCGGGAGGGCCCTCCTACAATGAGCAGTTCTTC

abundance: -
d_gene: -
j_gene: TRBJ2-1
v_gene: TRBV27
len: 16
CDR3aa: CASSLSPSGSYNEQFF
CDR3nt: TGTGCCAGCAGTTTGAGTCCCAGCGGGTCGTACAATGAGCAGTTCTTC

abundance: -
d_gene: TRBD1
j_gene: TRBJ1-2
v_gene: TRBV7-2
len: 16
CDR3aa: CASSLARGTGVGGYTF
CDR3nt: TGTGCCAGCAGCTTAGCTAGGGGGACAGGGGTAGGTGGCTACACCTTC

abundance: few
d_gene: TRBD1
j_gene: TRBJ2-5
v_gene: TRBV24-1
len: 17
CDR3aa: CATSDLRRQGAQETQYF
CDR3nt: TGTGCCACCAGTGATTTGCGGAGACAGGGGGCACAAGAGACCCAGTACTTC

abundance: -
d_gene: -
j_gene: TRBJ1-1
v_gene: TRBV15
len: 15
CDR3aa: CATSRDRWSGAEAFF
CDR3nt: TGTGCCACCAGCAGAGATCGGTGGTCGGGGGCTGAAGCTTTCTTT

abundance: -
d_gene: -
j_gene: TRBJ1-1
v_gene: TRBV28
len: 14
CDR3aa: CASILGGLGTEAFF
CDR3nt: TGTGCCAGCATCCTGGGAGGGCTGGGCACTGAAGCTTTCTTT

abundance: -
d_gene: -
j_gene: TRBJ1-1
v_gene: TRBV5-1
len: 15
CDR3aa: CASSLEFRRGGEAFF
CDR3nt: TGCGCCAGCAGCTTGGAATTTCGGCGCGGGGGTGAAGCTTTCTTT

abundance: -
d_gene: TRBD2
j_gene: TRBJ2-3
v_gene: TRBV7-9
len: 16
CDR3aa: CASSLGTSGNRDTQYF
CDR3nt: TGTGCCAGCAGCTTGGGGACTAGCGGTAACCGAGATACGCAGTATTTT

abundance: once
d_gene: TRBD1
j_gene: TRBJ1-5
v_gene: TRBV7-6
len: 16
CDR3aa: CASSRGQATSNQPQHF
CDR3nt: TGTGCCAGCAGTCGCGGACAGGCTACTAGCAATCAGCCCCAGCATTTT

abundance: -
d_gene: TRBD1
j_gene: TRBJ1-1
v_gene: TRBV6-5
len: 14
CDR3aa: CASRDREVNTEAFF
CDR3nt: TGTGCCAGCAGAGACAGGGAAGTGAACACTGAAGCTTTCTTT

abundance: -
d_gene: -
j_gene: TRBJ2-1
v_gene: TRBV10-3
len: 13
CDR3aa: CAISEDPGAEQFF
CDR3nt: TGTGCCATCAGTGAAGACCCAGGGGCTGAGCAGTTCTTC

abundance: -
d_gene: TRBD2
j_gene: TRBJ2-7
v_gene: TRBV7-2
len: 15
CDR3aa: CASSTSSGIAGEQYF
CDR3nt: TGTGCCAGCTCAACTTCTAGCGGGATAGCGGGCGAGCAGTACTTC

abundance: -
d_gene: TRBD1
j_gene: TRBJ1-5
v_gene: TRBV30
len: 18
CDR3aa: CAWSRQGFALDSNQPQHF
CDR3nt: TGTGCCTGGAGTCGACAGGGATTTGCCCTAGATAGCAATCAGCCCCAGCATTTT

abundance: -
d_gene: TRBD2
j_gene: TRBJ2-1
v_gene: TRBV11-3
len: 19
CDR3aa: CASSLAGTSGVSSYNEQFF
CDR3nt: TGTGCCAGCAGCTTAGCCGGGACTAGCGGGGTTAGCTCCTACAATGAGCAGTTCTTC

abundance: -
d_gene: -
j_gene: TRBJ1-2
v_gene: TRBV4-3
len: 16
CDR3aa: CASSQDSGRANYGYTF
CDR3nt: TGCGCCAGCAGCCAAGATAGTGGTAGAGCTAACTATGGCTACACCTTC

abundance: -
d_gene: TRBD1
j_gene: TRBJ2-5
v_gene: TRBV27
len: 13
CDR3aa: CASTRQGGETQYF
CDR3nt: TGTGCCAGCACGAGACAGGGTGGAGAGACCCAGTACTTC

abundance: -
d_gene: -
j_gene: TRBJ1-4
v_gene: TRBV7-9
len: 15
CDR3aa: CASSPTGRFNEKLFF
CDR3nt: TGTGCCAGCAGCCCCACAGGACGGTTTAATGAAAAACTGTTTTTT

abundance: -
d_gene: -
j_gene: TRBJ2-5
v_gene: TRBV30
len: 14
CDR3aa: CAWSDNREKETQYF
CDR3nt: TGTGCCTGGAGCGACAACCGGGAAAAAGAGACCCAGTACTTC

abundance: -
d_gene: TRBD2
j_gene: TRBJ2-3
v_gene: TRBV5-4
len: 18
CDR3aa: CASSSRWGGGPGTDTQYF
CDR3nt: TGTGCCAGCAGCTCACGGTGGGGGGGAGGGCCAGGGACAGATACGCAGTATTTT

abundance: -
d_gene: TRBD1
j_gene: TRBJ2-3
v_gene: TRBV2
len: 17
CDR3aa: CASRETGTETSTDTQYF
CDR3nt: TGTGCCAGCAGGGAGACAGGGACAGAGACTAGCACAGATACGCAGTATTTT

abundance: -
d_gene: TRBD2
j_gene: TRBJ2-5
v_gene: TRBV27
len: 17
CDR3aa: CASSLLLAGGPGKTQYF
CDR3nt: TGTGCCAGCAGTCTCTTACTAGCGGGTGGGCCGGGGAAGACCCAGTACTTC

abundance: -
d_gene: -
j_gene: TRBJ1-1
v_gene: TRBV6-4
len: 14
CDR3aa: CASTRDLGNTEAFF
CDR3nt: TGTGCCAGCACCAGGGATTTGGGGAACACTGAAGCTTTCTTT

abundance: -
d_gene: TRBD1
j_gene: TRBJ2-5
v_gene: TRBV6-5
len: 14
CDR3aa: CASQDRWSLETQYF
CDR3nt: TGTGCCAGCCAGGACAGGTGGTCTTTAGAGACCCAGTACTTC

abundance: -
d_gene: TRBD1
j_gene: TRBJ1-1
v_gene: TRBV6-5
len: 15
CDR3aa: CASSYWAGGGTEAFF
CDR3nt: TGTGCCAGCAGTTACTGGGCAGGGGGCGGCACTGAAGCTTTCTTT

abundance: -
d_gene: -
j_gene: TRBJ2-3
v_gene: TRBV7-3
len: 14
CDR3aa: CASSLGHRGDTQYF
CDR3nt: TGTGCCAGCAGCTTAGGCCACCGGGGAGATACGCAGTATTTT

abundance: -
d_gene: -
j_gene: TRBJ1-1
v_gene: TRBV7-8
len: 16
CDR3aa: CASSLDFVGHGTEAFF
CDR3nt: TGTGCCAGCAGCTTAGATTTTGTGGGGCACGGCACTGAAGCTTTCTTT

abundance: -
d_gene: -
j_gene: TRBJ2-1
v_gene: TRBV15
len: 16
CDR3aa: CATSKQGGDSYNEQFF
CDR3nt: TGTGCCACCAGCAAACAGGGGGGGGACTCCTACAATGAGCAGTTCTTC

abundance: -
d_gene: -
j_gene: TRBJ2-1
v_gene: TRBV5-1
len: 14
CDR3aa: CASSPATPGNEQFF
CDR3nt: TGCGCCAGCAGTCCTGCCACGCCGGGTAATGAGCAGTTCTTC

abundance: -
d_gene: -
j_gene: TRBJ2-2
v_gene: TRBV30
len: 13
CDR3aa: CAWTQLNTGELFF
CDR3nt: TGTGCCTGGACACAGCTGAACACCGGGGAGCTGTTTTTT

abundance: -
d_gene: -
j_gene: TRBJ1-1
v_gene: TRBV28
len: 11
CDR3aa: CATTENTEAFF
CDR3nt: TGTGCCACCACAGAGAACACTGAAGCTTTCTTT

abundance: few
d_gene: TRBD2
j_gene: TRBJ2-7
v_gene: TRBV5-6
len: 15
CDR3aa: CASSTYGTSTHEQYF
CDR3nt: TGTGCCAGCAGCACTTATGGGACTAGCACCCACGAGCAGTACTTC

abundance: -
d_gene: -
j_gene: TRBJ2-7
v_gene: TRBV29-1
len: 13
CDR3aa: CSVRRGTTYEQYF
CDR3nt: TGCAGCGTCAGAAGGGGCACCACCTACGAGCAGTACTTC